Below, 3 T cell receptor beta chains from the same sample are listed, as sequenced in a study of blood T cell repertoires in COVID-19. Here immunoSEQ multiplex PCR was the method, and the copy in TCRdb shows in-frame clones only, minus some. Among a few hundred thousand clones, approximately 92% were seen once, and the ten largest hold around 2.5%. Sequencing was performed on peripheral blood. Source of these receptors: a person aged 18 to 35 with COVID-19, enrolled during active disease.

The rearrangement joins TRBV28 to TRBJ2-5, with a tentative D call TRBD1 (5 bases). Germline V gene data show CDR1 as MDHEN and CDR2 as SYDVKM. This CDR3 is built from 15 residues. Trimming stripped 5 bases from V and 3 bases from J, with 16 bases between. The CDR3 region is CASSTPWGREETQYF. Here the CDR3 DNA reads TGTGCCAGCAGTACCCCCTGGGGCAGGGAAGAGACCCAGTACTTC.

The chain joins TRBV5-1 to TRBJ2-1; 7 bases fit TRBD2. This CDR3 contains 14 residues. The junction had 5 bases not matched to a gene; V was cut back by 0 bases and J by 8 bases. From germline, CDR1 is SGHRS and CDR2 YFSETQ. CDR3 amino acids: CASSLEGGPDEQFF. The DNA for the CDR3 is TGCGCCAGCAGCTTGGAGGGAGGGCCCGATGAGCAGTTCTTC.

The chain uses TRBV6-5 and TRBJ2-5; the match to TRBD2 covers 7 bases. Germline V gene sequence: CDR1 MNHEY, CDR2 SVGAGI. The junction had 12 bases not matched to a gene; V was cut back by 7 bases and J by 4 bases. The CDR3 contains 15 residues. The CDR3: CASTLNQGGRETQYF. In nucleotides, the CDR3 is TGTGCCAGCACTCTGAATCAGGGCGGGAGAGAGACCCAGTACTTC.